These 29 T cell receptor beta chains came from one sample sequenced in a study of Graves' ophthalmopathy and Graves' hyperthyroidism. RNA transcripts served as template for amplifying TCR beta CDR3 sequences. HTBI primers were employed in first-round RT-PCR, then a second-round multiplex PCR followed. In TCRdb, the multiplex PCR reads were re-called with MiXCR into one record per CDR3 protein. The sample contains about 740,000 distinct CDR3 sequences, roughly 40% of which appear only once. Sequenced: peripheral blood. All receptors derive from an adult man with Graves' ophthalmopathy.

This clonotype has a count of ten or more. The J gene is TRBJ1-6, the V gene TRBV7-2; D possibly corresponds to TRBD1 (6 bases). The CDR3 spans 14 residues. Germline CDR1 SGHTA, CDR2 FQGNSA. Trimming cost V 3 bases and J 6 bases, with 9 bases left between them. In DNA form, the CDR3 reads TGTGCCAGCAGCTTGGGGGGCCGTAATTCACCCCTCCACTTT. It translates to CASSLGGRNSPLHF.

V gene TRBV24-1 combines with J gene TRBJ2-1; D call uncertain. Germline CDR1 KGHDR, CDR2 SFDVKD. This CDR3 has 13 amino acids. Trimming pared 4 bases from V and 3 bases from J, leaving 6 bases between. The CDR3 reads CATSEPSYNEQFF. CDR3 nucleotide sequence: TGTGCCACCAGTGAACCGAGCTACAATGAGCAGTTCTTC.

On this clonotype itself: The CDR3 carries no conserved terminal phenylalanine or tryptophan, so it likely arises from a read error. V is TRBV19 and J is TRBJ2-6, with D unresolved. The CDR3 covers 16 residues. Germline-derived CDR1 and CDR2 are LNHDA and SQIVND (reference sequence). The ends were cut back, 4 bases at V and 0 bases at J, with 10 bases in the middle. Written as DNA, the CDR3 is TGTGCCAGTAGTAGAAAGACGGGCTCTGGGGCCAACGTCCTGACTTGC. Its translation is CASSRKTGSGANVLTC.

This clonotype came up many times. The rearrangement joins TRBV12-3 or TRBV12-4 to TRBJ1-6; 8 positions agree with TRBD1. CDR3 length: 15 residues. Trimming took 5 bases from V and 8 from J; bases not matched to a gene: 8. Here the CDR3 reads CASSRNQGAHSPLHF. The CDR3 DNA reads TGTGCCAGCAGTCGAAATCAGGGGGCACATTCACCCCTCCACTTT.

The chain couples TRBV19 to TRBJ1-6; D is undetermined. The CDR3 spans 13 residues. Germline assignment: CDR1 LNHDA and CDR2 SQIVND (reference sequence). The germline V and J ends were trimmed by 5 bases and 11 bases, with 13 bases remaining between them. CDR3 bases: TGTGCCAGTAGTTCCGAGACGGGTACACCCCTCCACTTT. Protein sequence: CASSSETGTPLHF. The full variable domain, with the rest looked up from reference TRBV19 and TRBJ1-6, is DGGITQSPKYLFRKEGQNVTLSCEQNLNHDAMYWYRQDPGQGLRLIYYSQIVNDFQKGDIAEGYSVSREKKESFPLTVTSAQKNPTAFYLCASSSETGTPLHFGNGTRLTVT.

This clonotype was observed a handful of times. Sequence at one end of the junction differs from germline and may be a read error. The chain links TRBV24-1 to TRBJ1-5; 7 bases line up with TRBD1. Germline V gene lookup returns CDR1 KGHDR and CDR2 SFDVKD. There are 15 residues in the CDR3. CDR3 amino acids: CASSLTGFLDQPQHF. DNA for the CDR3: TGTGCCAGCAGTTTGACAGGGTTTCTCGATCAGCCCCAGCATTTT.

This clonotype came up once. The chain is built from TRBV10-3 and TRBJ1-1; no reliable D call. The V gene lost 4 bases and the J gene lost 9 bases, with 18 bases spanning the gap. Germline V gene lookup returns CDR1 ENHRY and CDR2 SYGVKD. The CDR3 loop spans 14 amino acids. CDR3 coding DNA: TGTGCCATCAGTGCTAGAGAAAGCCAGAGAAAAGCTTTCTTT. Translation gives CAISARESQRKAFF.

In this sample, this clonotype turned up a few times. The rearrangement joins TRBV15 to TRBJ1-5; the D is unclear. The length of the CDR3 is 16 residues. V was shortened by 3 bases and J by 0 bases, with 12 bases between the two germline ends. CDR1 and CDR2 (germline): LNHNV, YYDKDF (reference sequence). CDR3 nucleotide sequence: TGTGCCACCAGCAGTCCCTTAGGAAGTAGCAATCAGCCCCAGCATTTT. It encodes CATSSPLGSSNQPQHF.

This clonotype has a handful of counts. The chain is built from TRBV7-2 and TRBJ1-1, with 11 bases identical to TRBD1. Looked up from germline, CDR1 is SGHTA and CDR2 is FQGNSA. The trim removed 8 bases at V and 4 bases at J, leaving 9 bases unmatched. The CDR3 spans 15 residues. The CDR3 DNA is TGTGCCAGCGGGCGGACAGGGACAGGGGGCACTGAAGCTTTCTTT. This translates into CASGRTGTGGTEAFF. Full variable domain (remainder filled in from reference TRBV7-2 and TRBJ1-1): GAGVSQSPSNKVTEKGKDVELRCDPISGHTALYWYRQSLGQGLEFLIYFQGNSAPDKSGLPSDRFSAERTGGSVSTLTIQRTQQEDSAVYLCASGRTGTGGTEAFFGQGTRLTVV.

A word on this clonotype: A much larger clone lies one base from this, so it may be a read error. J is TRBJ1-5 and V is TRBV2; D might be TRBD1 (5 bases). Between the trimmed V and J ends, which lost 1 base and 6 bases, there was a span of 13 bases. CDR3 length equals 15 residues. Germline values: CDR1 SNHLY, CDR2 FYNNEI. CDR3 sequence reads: CASSEGEGRSQPQHF. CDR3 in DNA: TGTGCCAGCAGTGAAGGGGAGGGGCGCAGTCAGCCCCAGCATTTT.

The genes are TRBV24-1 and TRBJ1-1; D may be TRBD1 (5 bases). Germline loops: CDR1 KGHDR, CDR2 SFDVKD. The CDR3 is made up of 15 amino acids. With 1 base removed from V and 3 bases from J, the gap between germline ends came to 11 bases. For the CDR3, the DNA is TGTGCCACCAGTGATTTTAGGGGAGGGCACACTGAAGCTTTCTTT. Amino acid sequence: CATSDFRGGHTEAFF.

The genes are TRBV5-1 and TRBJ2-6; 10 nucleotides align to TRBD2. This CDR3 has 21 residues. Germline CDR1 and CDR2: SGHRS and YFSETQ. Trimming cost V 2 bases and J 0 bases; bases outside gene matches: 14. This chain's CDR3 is CASSLNRRAAGGNSGANVLTF. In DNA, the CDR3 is TGCGCCAGCAGCTTAAATCGACGGGCAGCGGGAGGGAACTCTGGGGCCAACGTCCTGACTTTC.

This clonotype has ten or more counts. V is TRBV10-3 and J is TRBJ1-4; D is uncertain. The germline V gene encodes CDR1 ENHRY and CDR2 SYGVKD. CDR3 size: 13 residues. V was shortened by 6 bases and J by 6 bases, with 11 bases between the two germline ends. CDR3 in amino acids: CAISADGDEKLFF. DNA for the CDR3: TGTGCCATCAGCGCCGACGGCGATGAAAAACTGTTTTTT.

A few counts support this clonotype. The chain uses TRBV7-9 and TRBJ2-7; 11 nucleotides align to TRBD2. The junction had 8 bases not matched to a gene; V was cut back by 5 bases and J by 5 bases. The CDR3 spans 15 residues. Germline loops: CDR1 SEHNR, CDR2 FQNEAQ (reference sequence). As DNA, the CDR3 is TGTGCCAGCAGCGCAGTAGCGGGAGGGCCGAACGAGCAGTACTTC. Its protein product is CASSAVAGGPNEQYF.

The CDR3: CASSLGGLKGPPTGEQYF. The CDR3 nucleotides are TGTGCCAGCAGCTTGGGCGGGCTGAAAGGGCCCCCAACTGGCGAGCAGTACTTC. The chain joins TRBV5-4 to TRBJ2-7; possibly TRBD2 for D (5 bases). The CDR3 has 18 residues. CDR1 and CDR2 from the germline V gene are SGHNT and YYREEE (reference sequence). Trimming took off 0 bases at V and 6 bases at J, with 25 bases between the two ends.

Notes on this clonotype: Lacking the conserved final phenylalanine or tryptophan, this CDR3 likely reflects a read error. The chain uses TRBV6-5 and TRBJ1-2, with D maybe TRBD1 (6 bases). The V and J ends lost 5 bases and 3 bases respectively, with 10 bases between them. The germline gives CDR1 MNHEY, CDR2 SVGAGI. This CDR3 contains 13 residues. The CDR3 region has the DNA TGTGCCAGCAGTGAACAGGGTCACTATGGCTACACCTTG. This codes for CASSEQGHYGYTL.

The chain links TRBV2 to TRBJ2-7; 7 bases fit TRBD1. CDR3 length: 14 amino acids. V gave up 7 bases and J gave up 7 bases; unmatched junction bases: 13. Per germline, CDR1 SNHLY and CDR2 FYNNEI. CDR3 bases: TGTGCCAGCATCTGGGACAGCTCATATCGGGAGCAGTACTTC. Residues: CASIWDSSYREQYF.

In nucleotides, the CDR3 is TGTGCCAGCAGCCAACCGGGGGGGAGGACTGAAGCTTTCTTT. Its protein is CASSQPGGRTEAFF. The gene calls are TRBV7-9 and TRBJ1-1; the D gene is possibly TRBD1 (5 bases). CDR1 is SEHNR, CDR2 FQNEAQ, per germline (reference sequence). The V and J ends lost 5 bases and 5 bases respectively, with 15 bases between them. This CDR3 spans 14 amino acids.

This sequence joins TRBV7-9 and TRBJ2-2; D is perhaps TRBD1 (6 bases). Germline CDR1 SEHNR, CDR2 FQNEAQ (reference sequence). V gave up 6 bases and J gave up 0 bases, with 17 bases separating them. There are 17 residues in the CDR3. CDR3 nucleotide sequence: TGTGCCAGCAGTTTATCACCGGGACACGCGAACACCGGGGAGCTGTTTTTT. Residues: CASSLSPGHANTGELFF. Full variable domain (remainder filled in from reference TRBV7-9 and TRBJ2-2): DTGVSQNPRHKITKRGQNVTFRCDPISEHNRLYWYRQTLGQGPEFLTYFQNEAQLEKSRLLSDRFSAERPKGSFSTLEIQRTEQGDSAMYLCASSLSPGHANTGELFFGEGSRLTVL.

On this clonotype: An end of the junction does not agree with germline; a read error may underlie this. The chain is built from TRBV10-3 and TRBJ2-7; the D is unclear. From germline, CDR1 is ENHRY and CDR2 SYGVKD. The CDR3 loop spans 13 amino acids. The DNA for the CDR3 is TGTGCCAGCAGTTACTCGAAAGGCACGGAGCAGTACTTC. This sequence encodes CASSYSKGTEQYF.

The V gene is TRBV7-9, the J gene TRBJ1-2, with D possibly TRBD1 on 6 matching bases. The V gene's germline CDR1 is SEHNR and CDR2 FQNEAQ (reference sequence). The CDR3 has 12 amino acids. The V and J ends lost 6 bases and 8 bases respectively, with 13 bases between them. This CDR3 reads CASRRRGGGYTF. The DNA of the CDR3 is TGTGCCAGCAGACGAAGGGGGGGGGGCTACACCTTC.

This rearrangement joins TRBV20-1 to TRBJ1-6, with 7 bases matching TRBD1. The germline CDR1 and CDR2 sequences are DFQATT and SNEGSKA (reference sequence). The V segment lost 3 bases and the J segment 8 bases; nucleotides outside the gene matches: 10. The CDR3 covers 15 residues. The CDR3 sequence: CSARTFDRDDSPLHF. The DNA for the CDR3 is TGCAGTGCTAGGACATTCGACAGGGATGATTCACCCCTCCACTTT.

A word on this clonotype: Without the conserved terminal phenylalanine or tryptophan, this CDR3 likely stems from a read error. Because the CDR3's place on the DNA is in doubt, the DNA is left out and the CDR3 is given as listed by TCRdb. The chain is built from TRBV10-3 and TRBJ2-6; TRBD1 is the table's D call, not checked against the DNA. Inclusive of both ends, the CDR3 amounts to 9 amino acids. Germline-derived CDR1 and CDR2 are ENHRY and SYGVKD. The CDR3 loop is CAISESKGT.

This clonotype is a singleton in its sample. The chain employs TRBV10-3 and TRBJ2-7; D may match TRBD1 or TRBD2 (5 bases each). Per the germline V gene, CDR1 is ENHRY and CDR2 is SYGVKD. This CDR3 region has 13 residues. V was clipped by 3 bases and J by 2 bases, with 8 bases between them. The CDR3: CAISDGGTYEQYF. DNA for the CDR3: TGTGCCATCAGTGATGGGGGTACCTACGAGCAGTACTTC.

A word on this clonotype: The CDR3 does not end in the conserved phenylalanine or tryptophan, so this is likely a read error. The CDR3 loop reads CASCPFGGQGFNQPQHS. The DNA for the CDR3 is TGCGCCAGCTGCCCCTTTGGGGGACAGGGGTTCAATCAGCCCCAGCATTCT. The chain links TRBV5-1 to TRBJ1-5; the match to TRBD1 covers 10 bases. The CDR3 consists of 17 residues. V was pared by 7 bases and J by 3 bases, with 13 bases of the junction left unmatched. The germline gives CDR1 SGHRS, CDR2 YFSETQ.

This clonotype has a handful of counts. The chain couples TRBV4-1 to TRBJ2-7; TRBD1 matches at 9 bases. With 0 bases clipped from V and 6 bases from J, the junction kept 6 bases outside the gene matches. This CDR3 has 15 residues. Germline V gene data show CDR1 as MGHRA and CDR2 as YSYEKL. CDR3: CASSQDGNRGREQYF. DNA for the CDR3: TGCGCCAGCAGCCAAGATGGGAACAGGGGGCGCGAGCAGTACTTC.

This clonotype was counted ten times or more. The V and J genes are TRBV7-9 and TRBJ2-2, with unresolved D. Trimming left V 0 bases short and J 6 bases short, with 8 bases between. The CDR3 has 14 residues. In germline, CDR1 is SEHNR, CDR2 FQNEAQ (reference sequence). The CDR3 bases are TGTGCCAGCAGCTTAGCGCAGTCGGCCGGGGAGCTGTTTTTT. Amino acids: CASSLAQSAGELFF.

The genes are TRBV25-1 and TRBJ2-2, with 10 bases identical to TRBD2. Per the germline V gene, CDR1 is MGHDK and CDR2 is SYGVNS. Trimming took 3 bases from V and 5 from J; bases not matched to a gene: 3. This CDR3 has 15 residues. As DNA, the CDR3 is TGTGCCAGCAGTGACCAACTAGCGGGGACCGGGGAGCTGTTTTTT. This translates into CASSDQLAGTGELFF.

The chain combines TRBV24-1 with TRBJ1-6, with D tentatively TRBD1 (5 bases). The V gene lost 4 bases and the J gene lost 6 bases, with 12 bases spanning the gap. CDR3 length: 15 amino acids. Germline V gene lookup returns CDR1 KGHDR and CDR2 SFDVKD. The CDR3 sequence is CATSDPGTFNSPLHF. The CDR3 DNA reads TGTGCCACCAGTGACCCAGGGACTTTTAATTCACCCCTCCACTTT.